What follows describes a single T cell receptor beta chain. Libraries were prepared by immunoSEQ multiplex PCR; TCRdb keeps only in-frame clonotypes and omits some of them. This table has hundreds of thousands of clones, about four fifths appearing once. The data derive from a study of shared T cell receptors in the human thymus. V lost 6 bases, J lost 8 bases, and 6 bases stayed unmatched. Per germline, CDR1 MNHEY and CDR2 SVGAGI. The CDR3 has 15 residues. The sample was also reused in another study, on human thymus T cells. In that study: Healthy Finnish infants undergoing corrective surgery for congenital heart defects provided the donor material. Thymic material originated from resections removed in the course of corrective heart surgery.

The V gene is TRBV6-5, the J gene TRBJ2-3; 15 bases fit TRBD2. The sample comprised thymocytes. The sequence was collected from a boy younger than two with a congenital heart defect. The CDR3 reads CASRPPGLAGGTQYF. In DNA, the CDR3 is TGTGCCAGCAGGCCCCCGGGACTAGCGGGAGGTACGCAGTATTTT.